The 5 T cell receptor beta chains given below trace back to one sample, sequenced in a study of CD8 T cells in ankylosing spondylitis. One entry per CDR3 protein results from TCRdb running MiXCR on the 5' RACE reads. The sample carries roughly 130,000 distinct CDR3 sequences, around 15% recorded once. Specimen: blood, either unsorted or a sorted T cell fraction (not recorded which). Source of these receptors: a female donor with ankylosing spondylitis or in good health (not recorded which).

This clonotype was recorded at least ten times. The chain links TRBV12-3 or TRBV12-4 to TRBJ1-2; D is undetermined. There are 11 residues in the CDR3. V was pared by 5 bases and J by 10 bases, with 11 bases between. The CDR3: CASSQRDYYTF. CDR3 nucleotides: TGTGCCAGCAGTCAAAGAGATTACTACACCTTC.

The genes are TRBV4-2 and TRBJ2-7; D is perhaps TRBD2 (6 bases). The germline V and J ends were trimmed by 0 bases and 7 bases, with 28 bases remaining between them. The CDR3 is made up of 19 amino acids. CDR1 and CDR2 (germline): LGHNA, YNFKEQ. CDR3 loop: CASSQELARRTIYEFEQYF. The CDR3 nucleotides read TGTGCCAGCAGCCAAGAGCTAGCGCGAAGGACTATCTACGAATTTGAGCAGTACTTC.

This clonotype was observed many times. This sequence joins TRBV20-1 and TRBJ2-1; D unclear. The CDR3 is 10 amino acids. Per the germline V gene, CDR1 is DFQATT and CDR2 is SNEGSKA (reference sequence). Trimming stripped 4 bases from V and 6 bases from J, with 4 bases between. The CDR3: CSAKFNEQFF. The CDR3 DNA is TGCAGTGCTAAATTCAATGAGCAGTTCTTC.

About this clonotype itself: It may be a read error: a sequence one base away is much more abundant. This is likely a read error, given that the CDR3 carries no conserved phenylalanine or tryptophan at its end. The chain links TRBV29-1 to TRBJ2-7; TRBD1 matches at 8 bases. This CDR3 has 13 residues. V trimming: 4 bases; J trimming: 5 bases; junction bases outside the gene matches: 7. The germline V gene encodes CDR1 SQVTM and CDR2 ANQGSEA. The CDR3 is CSVAQGVGDEQYL. The CDR3 DNA follows: TGCAGCGTTGCACAGGGGGTAGGTGACGAGCAGTACCTC.

The chain recombines TRBV4-2 with TRBJ2-1; 9 nucleotides line up with TRBD2. Per the germline V gene, CDR1 is LGHNA and CDR2 is YNFKEQ. This CDR3 is 16 amino acids long. Trimming cost V 0 bases and J 9 bases; bases outside gene matches: 9. The CDR3 is CASSQDLAGAIGEQFF. CDR3 nucleotides: TGTGCCAGCAGCCAAGATTTAGCGGGAGCGATTGGTGAGCAGTTCTTC.